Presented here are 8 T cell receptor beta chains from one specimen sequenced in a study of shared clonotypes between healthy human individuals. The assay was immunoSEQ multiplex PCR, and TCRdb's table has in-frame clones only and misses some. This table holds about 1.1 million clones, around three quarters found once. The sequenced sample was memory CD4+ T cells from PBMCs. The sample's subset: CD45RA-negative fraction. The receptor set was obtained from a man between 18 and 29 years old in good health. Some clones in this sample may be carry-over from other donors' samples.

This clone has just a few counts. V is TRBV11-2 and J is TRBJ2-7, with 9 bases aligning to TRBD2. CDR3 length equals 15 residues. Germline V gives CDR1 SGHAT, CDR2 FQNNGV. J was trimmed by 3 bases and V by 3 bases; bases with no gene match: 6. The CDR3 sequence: CASSLAGGANYEQYF. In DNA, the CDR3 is TGTGCCAGCAGCTTGGCGGGAGGGGCGAACTACGAGCAGTACTTC.

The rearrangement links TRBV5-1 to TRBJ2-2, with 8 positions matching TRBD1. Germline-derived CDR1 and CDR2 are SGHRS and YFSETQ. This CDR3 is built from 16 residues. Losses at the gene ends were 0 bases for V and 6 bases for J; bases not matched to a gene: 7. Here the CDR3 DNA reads TGCGCCAGCAGCTTGGCTGGACAGGGAGGTTCCGGGGAGCTGTTTTTT. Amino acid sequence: CASSLAGQGGSGELFF.

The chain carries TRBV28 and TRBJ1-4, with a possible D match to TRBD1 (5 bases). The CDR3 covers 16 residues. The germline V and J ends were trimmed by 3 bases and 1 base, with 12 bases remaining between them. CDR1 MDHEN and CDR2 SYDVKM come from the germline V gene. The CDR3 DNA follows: TGTGCCAGCAGTTTCGCCAGGGTAGTAACTAATGAAAAACTGTTTTTT. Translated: CASSFARVVTNEKLFF.

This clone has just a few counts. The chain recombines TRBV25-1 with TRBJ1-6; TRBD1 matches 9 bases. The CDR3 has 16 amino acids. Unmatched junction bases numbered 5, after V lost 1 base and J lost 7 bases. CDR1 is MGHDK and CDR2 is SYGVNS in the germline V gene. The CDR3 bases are TGTGCCAGCAGTGAATCACGGACAGGGGCCAATTCACCCCTCCACTTT. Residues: CASSESRTGANSPLHF. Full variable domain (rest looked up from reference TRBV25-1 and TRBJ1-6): EADIYQTPRYLVIGTGKKITLECSQTMGHDKMYWYQQDPGMELHLIHYSYGVNSTEKGDLSSESTVSRIRTEHFPLTLESARPSHTSQYLCASSESRTGANSPLHFGNGTRLTVT.

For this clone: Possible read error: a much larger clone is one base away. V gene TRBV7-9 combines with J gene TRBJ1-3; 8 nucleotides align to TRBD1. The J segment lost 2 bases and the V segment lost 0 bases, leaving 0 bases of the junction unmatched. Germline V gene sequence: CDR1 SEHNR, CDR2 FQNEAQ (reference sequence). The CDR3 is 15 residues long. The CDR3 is CASSLATGAGNTIYF. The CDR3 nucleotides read TGTGCCAGCAGCTTAGCGACAGGGGCTGGAAACACCATATATTTT.

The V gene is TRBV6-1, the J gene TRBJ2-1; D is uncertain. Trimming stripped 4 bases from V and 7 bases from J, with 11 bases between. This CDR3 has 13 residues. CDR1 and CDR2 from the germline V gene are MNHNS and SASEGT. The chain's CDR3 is CASSARKVNEQFF. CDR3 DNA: TGTGCCAGCAGTGCCCGCAAGGTAAATGAGCAGTTCTTC.

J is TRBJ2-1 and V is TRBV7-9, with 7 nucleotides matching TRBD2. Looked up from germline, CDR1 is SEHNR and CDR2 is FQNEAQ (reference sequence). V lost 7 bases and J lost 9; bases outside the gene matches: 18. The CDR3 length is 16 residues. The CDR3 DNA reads TGTGCCAGCACCTCCCTGGGCGGGAGTATGATAAGTGAGCAGTTCTTC. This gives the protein CASTSLGGSMISEQFF. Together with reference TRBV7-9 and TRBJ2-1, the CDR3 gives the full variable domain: DTGVSQNPRHKITKRGQNVTFRCDPISEHNRLYWYRQTLGQGPEFLTYFQNEAQLEKSRLLSDRFSAERPKGSFSTLEIQRTEQGDSAMYLCASTSLGGSMISEQFFGPGTRLTVL.

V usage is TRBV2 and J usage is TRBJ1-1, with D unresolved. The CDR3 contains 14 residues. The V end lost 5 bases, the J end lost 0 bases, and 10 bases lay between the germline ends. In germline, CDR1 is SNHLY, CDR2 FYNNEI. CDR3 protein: CASSRGQMNTEAFF. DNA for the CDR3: TGTGCCAGCAGTAGAGGGCAGATGAACACTGAAGCTTTCTTT.